This T cell receptor beta chain derives from a study of T cell responses to AZD1222 COVID-19 vaccine. Study-wide background: Recipients boosted at about 4 weeks or about 12 weeks are pooled. Study conclusions and caveats: Reportedly, nearly half the spike-specific TCRs target unmutated variant regions. Samples come after the peak T cell response, not at day 14. Only a handful of people who got AZD1222 tested seropositive at baseline.

On this clone itself: Its antigen is currently unknown.

Profiling relied on immunoSEQ multiplex PCR, and the TCRdb table lists in-frame clones only, not all of them. The sample records 120,000 or so clones, 90% being singletons. The germline gives CDR1 PRHDT, CDR2 FYEKMQ (reference sequence). This CDR3 spans 18 amino acids. Trimming cost V 4 bases and J 3 bases; bases outside gene matches: 12. V gene TRBV13 combines with J gene TRBJ2-6; 7 bases line up with TRBD1. The sequencing used peripheral blood, collected on day 0 of AZD1222 vaccination. The TCR sequence derives from an adult in good health. CDR3 nucleotides: TGTGCCAGCAGCTCCTCCTCTGACAGGGTATTTGGGGCCAACGTCCTGACTTTC. It translates to CASSSSSDRVFGANVLTF.